A selection of T cell receptor beta chains follows, all from one sample in a study of blood T cell repertoires in COVID-19. Using immunoSEQ multiplex PCR, the repertoire was profiled, and TCRdb retains in-frame clones only, with some absent. Of roughly 180,000 clones listed, less than 85% are singletons. Material: PBMCs or T cells enriched from blood (not recorded which). These TCRs come from a woman in her forties or fifties who had recovered from COVID-19. Both conserved end residues are part of each CDR3. A D gene is named only where the DNA matches it firmly. Where a row states a size, it is once, few, many or the class of an expanded clone; other rows omit it.

v_call	cdr3_length	d_call	j_call	clone_size	cdr3_aa	cdr3_nt
TRBV11-2	14	-	TRBJ2-3	-	CASSLGGGTDTQYF	TGTGCCAGCAGCTTAGGGGGGGGCACAGATACGCAGTATTTT
TRBV4-1	14	-	TRBJ1-5	-	CASSPGHAGEPQHF	TGCGCCAGCAGCCCTGGACATGCTGGGGAGCCCCAGCATTTT
TRBV7-9	14	-	TRBJ1-3	-	CASSSPGLGNTIYF	TGTGCCAGCAGCTCCCCGGGACTCGGAAACACCATATATTTT
TRBV21-1	17	-	TRBJ1-4	-	CASRPKDRDATNEKLFF	TGTGCCAGCAGACCTAAGGACAGGGATGCAACTAATGAAAAACTGTTTTTT
TRBV5-1	13	TRBD1	TRBJ1-2	few	CASSTGTGGGYTF	TGCGCCAGCAGCACCGGGACAGGGGGCGGCTACACCTTC
TRBV7-9	15	-	TRBJ2-1	-	CASSLDRARGDEQFF	TGTGCCAGCAGCTTAGACAGGGCCCGAGGGGATGAGCAGTTCTTC
TRBV7-9	14	TRBD2	TRBJ2-1	few	CASSLEAGENEQFF	TGTGCCAGCAGCTTAGAGGCGGGAGAGAATGAGCAGTTCTTC
TRBV3-1/TRBV3-2	12	TRBD1	TRBJ1-2	-	CASSRQGYGYTF	TGTGCCAGCAGCCGACAGGGGTATGGCTACACCTTC
TRBV12-3/TRBV12-4	12	-	TRBJ1-4	-	CASSLDPGELFF	TGTGCCAGCAGTTTAGATCCGGGAGAACTGTTTTTT
TRBV30	15	-	TRBJ1-3	-	CAWSGGMVNGNTIYF	TGTGCCTGGAGCGGCGGTATGGTAAATGGAAACACCATATATTTT
TRBV29-1	12	-	TRBJ2-1	once	CSVDRDYNEQFF	TGCAGCGTTGATCGGGATTACAATGAGCAGTTCTTC
TRBV5-1	14	-	TRBJ1-1	-	CASSLSGEGTEAFF	TGCGCCAGCAGCTTGTCGGGGGAGGGCACTGAAGCTTTCTTT
TRBV20-1	11	-	TRBJ1-1	-	CSGRGGTEAFF	TGCAGCGGGCGGGGGGGCACTGAAGCTTTCTTT
TRBV5-6	14	-	TRBJ2-3	-	CASSLGPTDDTQYF	TGTGCCAGCAGCTTGGGTCCGACAGATGATACGCAGTATTTT
TRBV4-1	13	-	TRBJ1-1	-	CASSVRGNTEAFF	TGCGCCAGCAGCGTCAGGGGGAACACTGAAGCTTTCTTT
TRBV19	16	TRBD1	TRBJ2-2	-	CASSLSGGAYTGELFF	TGTGCCAGTAGTTTATCAGGGGGCGCCTATACCGGGGAGCTGTTTTTT
TRBV2	11	-	TRBJ1-1	-	CASSYQGEAFF	TGTGCCAGCAGTTATCAGGGTGAAGCTTTCTTT
TRBV4-1	17	TRBD2	TRBJ2-2	once	CASSPSGAGGYTGELFF	TGCGCCAGCAGCCCTTCCGGAGCGGGGGGATACACCGGGGAGCTGTTTTTT
TRBV4-1	15	-	TRBJ2-2	few	CASSQDQRLTGELFF	TGCGCCAGCAGCCAAGATCAGAGGTTAACCGGGGAGCTGTTTTTT
TRBV7-9	14	TRBD1	TRBJ1-3	-	CASSHGQGGNTIYF	TGTGCCAGCAGCCATGGACAGGGTGGAAACACCATATATTTT
TRBV5-4	15	TRBD1	TRBJ2-3	-	CASSEDRGGQDTQYF	TGTGCCAGCAGCGAGGACCGAGGGGGCCAAGATACGCAGTATTTT
TRBV6-5	13	-	TRBJ1-2	few	CASKPGLDYGYTF	TGTGCCAGCAAACCAGGGCTGGACTATGGCTACACCTTC